Presented here are 23 T cell receptor beta chains from one specimen sequenced in a study of blood T cell repertoires in COVID-19. Using immunoSEQ multiplex PCR, the repertoire was profiled, and TCRdb retains in-frame clones only, with some absent. The sample contains about 190,000 clones, about 88% of which appear only once. The sequenced sample was peripheral blood. These TCRs come from a man between 65 and 85 years old with active or convalescent COVID-19.

This sequence joins TRBV19 and TRBJ1-4; the match to TRBD1 covers 7 bases. The CDR3 sequence is 15 residues long. Germline values: CDR1 LNHDA, CDR2 SQIVND (reference sequence). With 5 bases clipped from V and 7 bases from J, the junction kept 10 bases outside the gene matches. The CDR3 nucleotides read TGTGCCAGTAGTGCTACAGGGGTGGTTAGTGAAAAACTGTTTTTT. Translation: CASSATGVVSEKLFF.

CDR3 sequence (DNA): TGTGCCAGTAGTGTTTCTCGCTCCTACGAGCAGTACTTC. It is translated as CASSVSRSYEQYF. V is TRBV19 and J is TRBJ2-7; D is unresolved. The CDR3 sequence is 13 residues long. Trimming pared 5 bases from V and 0 bases from J, leaving 8 bases between. CDR1 and CDR2 (germline): LNHDA, SQIVND (reference sequence).

The rearrangement links TRBV25-1 to TRBJ2-1; D uncertain. Trimming stripped 2 bases from V and 11 bases from J, with 7 bases between. The germline V gene has CDR1 MGHDK and CDR2 SYGVNS. The CDR3 is 11 amino acids. The CDR3 bases are TGTGCCAGCAGTGAAGGCGGCAAGCAGTTCTTC. Its protein is CASSEGGKQFF.

The V and J genes are TRBV15 and TRBJ2-7; 9 bases are a match to TRBD1. CDR3 length equals 15 residues. CDR1 and CDR2 (germline): LNHNV, YYDKDF (reference sequence). The V gene end was trimmed by 5 bases and the J gene end by 2 bases; junction bases not matched to a gene: 7. Here the CDR3 DNA reads TGTGCCACCAGCTTGGGGACAGGGAACCCCTACGAGCAGTACTTC. It encodes CATSLGTGNPYEQYF.

The J gene is TRBJ2-7, the V gene TRBV6-5, with a weak D call TRBD2 (6 bases). Trimming removed 5 bases from V and 3 bases from J, with 8 bases in between. This CDR3 is built from 12 residues. Germline V gene lookup returns CDR1 MNHEY and CDR2 SVGAGI. The CDR3 coding sequence is TGTGCCAGCAGTAAGGGACTCTACGAGCAGTACTTC. As protein: CASSKGLYEQYF.

The V gene is TRBV2, the J gene TRBJ1-5, with 9 bases matching TRBD1. The CDR3 is 14 residues long. Germline assignment: CDR1 SNHLY and CDR2 FYNNEI. Losses at the gene ends were 6 bases for V and 5 bases for J; bases not matched to a gene: 5. The CDR3 is CASRIRTGDQPQHF. The CDR3 DNA reads as TGTGCCAGCAGGATACGGACAGGGGATCAGCCCCAGCATTTT.

The V and J genes are TRBV7-2 and TRBJ2-3; 10 bases align to TRBD2. The CDR3 has 16 amino acids. Germline trimming cut 3 bases from V and 4 bases from J; bases unmatched to any gene: 7. CDR1 and CDR2 from the germline V gene are SGHTA and FQGNSA. For the CDR3, the DNA is TGTGCCAGCAGCTTGTCTAGCGGGAGCGGGGCAGATACGCAGTATTTT. Protein sequence: CASSLSSGSGADTQYF.

The rearrangement uses TRBV7-9 and TRBJ1-5; 7 positions agree with TRBD1. Losses at the gene ends were 5 bases for V and 2 bases for J; bases not matched to a gene: 6. Germline CDR1 is SEHNR and CDR2 is FQNEAQ (reference sequence). The CDR3 is 15 residues long. In DNA, the CDR3 is TGTGCCAGCAGCCCGACGGGGACAGGCAATCAGCCCCAGCATTTT. Translating it yields CASSPTGTGNQPQHF.

V gene TRBV7-2 combines with J gene TRBJ2-4, with 9 bases lining up with TRBD1. This CDR3 is 15 amino acids long. Per germline, CDR1 SGHTA and CDR2 FQGNSA. V lost 5 bases and J lost 9; bases outside the gene matches: 11. The CDR3 protein is CASSILPGTGSIQYF. The CDR3 DNA is TGTGCCAGCAGCATACTACCCGGGACAGGGTCCATTCAGTACTTC. The variable domain in full, completed from reference TRBV7-2 and TRBJ2-4, reads GAGVSQSPSNKVTEKGKDVELRCDPISGHTALYWYRQSLGQGLEFLIYFQGNSAPDKSGLPSDRFSAERTGGSVSTLTIQRTQQEDSAVYLCASSILPGTGSIQYFGAGTRLSVL.

This chain links TRBV2 with TRBJ2-7; D is possibly TRBD2 (6 bases). The germline CDR1 and CDR2 sequences are SNHLY and FYNNEI. Deletions cut 1 base from V and 0 bases from J, with 16 bases between. CDR3 length equals 17 residues. In DNA, the CDR3 is TGTGCCAGCAGTGAAGGGTTTGGGGGGTGGATCTCCTACGAGCAGTACTTC. Protein: CASSEGFGGWISYEQYF.

CDR3 residues: CASSFTYTDFAGELFF. The CDR3 bases are TGTGCCAGCAGTTTCACGTACACCGACTTCGCCGGGGAGCTGTTTTTT. This rearrangement joins TRBV2 to TRBJ2-2; D not certain. The CDR3 has 16 amino acids. V was clipped by 5 bases and J by 6 bases, with 19 bases between them. The germline gives CDR1 SNHLY, CDR2 FYNNEI.

CDR3 loop: CASTPMTGYNSPLHF. The CDR3 bases are TGTGCCAGTACCCCCATGACAGGTTATAATTCACCCCTCCACTTT. The chain couples TRBV19 to TRBJ1-6, with D perhaps matching TRBD1 (6 bases). The CDR3 has 15 amino acids. Deletions cut 7 bases from V and 4 bases from J, with 14 bases between. Germline CDR1 is LNHDA and CDR2 is SQIVND (reference sequence).

The chain joins TRBV5-1 to TRBJ2-1; TRBD1 matches 10 bases. The length of the CDR3 is 16 residues. In germline, CDR1 is SGHRS, CDR2 YFSETQ. V trimming: 4 bases; J trimming: 0 bases; junction bases outside the gene matches: 4. The CDR3 DNA follows: TGCGCCAGCAGCAAAGGACAGGGGGGCTCCTACAATGAGCAGTTCTTC. Translated: CASSKGQGGSYNEQFF.

The gene calls are TRBV9 and TRBJ1-2, with 8 bases aligning to TRBD1. J gave up 3 bases and V 3 bases, and 19 bases lay outside the gene matches. Germline V lookup: CDR1 SGDLS, CDR2 YYNGEE. The CDR3 has 19 amino acids. CDR3 residues: CASSANSALDRGVYYGYTF. Here the CDR3 DNA reads TGTGCCAGCAGCGCCAATTCCGCCCTTGACAGGGGAGTTTACTATGGCTACACCTTC.

The chain links TRBV9 to TRBJ1-1; 9 bases line up with TRBD1. With V trimmed by 2 bases and J by 3 bases, 5 bases remained unmatched. This CDR3 spans 15 amino acids. CDR1 is SGDLS, CDR2 YYNGEE, per germline. The CDR3 sequence: CASSVTGGGDTEAFF. The CDR3 DNA is TGTGCCAGCAGCGTGACAGGGGGAGGGGACACTGAAGCTTTCTTT.

The V and J genes are TRBV19 and TRBJ2-3, with TRBD2 matching over 9 bases. The CDR3 is 15 residues long. The V gene end was trimmed by 7 bases and the J gene end by 4 bases; junction bases not matched to a gene: 9. The V gene's germline CDR1 is LNHDA and CDR2 SQIVND (reference sequence). CDR3 amino acids: CASNSLGLAPDTQYF. CDR3 bases: TGTGCCAGTAATTCTTTGGGACTAGCCCCAGATACGCAGTATTTT.

This sequence joins TRBV5-1 and TRBJ2-2; the match to TRBD1 covers 7 bases. This CDR3 is 16 amino acids long. Germline CDR1 reads SGHRS; CDR2 reads YFSETQ. The ends lost 4 bases at V and 0 bases at J; junction bases unmatched: 6. The chain's CDR3 is CASSSLGGSNTGELFF. The CDR3 region has the DNA TGCGCCAGCAGCAGCTTAGGGGGCTCGAACACCGGGGAGCTGTTTTTT. Complete variable domain (other parts from reference TRBV5-1 and TRBJ2-2): KAGVTQTPRYLIKTRGQQVTLSCSPISGHRSVSWYQQTPGQGLQFLFEYFSETQRNKGNFPGRFSGRQFSNSRSEMNVSTLELGDSALYLCASSSLGGSNTGELFFGEGSRLTVL.

The V and J genes are TRBV12-3 or TRBV12-4 and TRBJ1-2; D is ambiguous. V dropped 4 bases and J dropped 8 bases, with 5 bases sitting between them. The CDR3 has 10 residues. The CDR3 loop reads CASSSEGYTF. CDR3 bases: TGTGCCAGCAGTTCCGAGGGCTACACCTTC.

V is TRBV5-1 and J is TRBJ2-3, with TRBD2 matching 9 bases. The CDR3 consists of 16 residues. V was pared by 1 base and J by 2 bases, with 5 bases of the junction left unmatched. CDR1 is SGHRS, CDR2 YFSETQ, per germline. In DNA form, the CDR3 reads TGCGCCAGCAGCTTGCTGACTAGCGGCTACACAGATACGCAGTATTTT. Translation gives CASSLLTSGYTDTQYF.

The CDR3 spells CASSLYEGGLRNNEQFF. CDR3 in DNA: TGTGCCAGCAGCTTGTACGAGGGGGGGCTACGGAACAATGAGCAGTTCTTC. The rearrangement uses TRBV7-9 and TRBJ2-1; possibly TRBD2 for D (7 bases). V was cut by 3 bases and J by 5 bases, with 20 bases left in between. Germline V gene lookup returns CDR1 SEHNR and CDR2 FQNEAQ (reference sequence). The CDR3 has 17 residues.

The rearrangement links TRBV11-2 to TRBJ1-2, with TRBD1 as a possible D gene (6 bases). The CDR3 spans 15 residues. CDR1 is SGHAT and CDR2 is FQNNGV in the germline V gene. V shed 2 bases and J shed 1 base, with 11 bases lying between them. Here the CDR3 DNA reads TGTGCCAGCAGCTTACCAGGACAGATTAACTATGGCTACACCTTC. Its protein is CASSLPGQINYGYTF.

J is TRBJ1-4 and V is TRBV7-9; 10 positions agree with TRBD1. The CDR3 is 15 residues long. CDR1 and CDR2 (germline): SEHNR, FQNEAQ (reference sequence). The J segment lost 7 bases and the V segment lost 7 bases, leaving 9 bases of the junction unmatched. The CDR3 region has the DNA TGTGCCAGCACCCTTGCCGGGACAGGGGTTGAAAAACTGTTTTTT. The encoded protein is CASTLAGTGVEKLFF.

The CDR3 reads CASSIPRDRGQETQYF. The DNA for the CDR3 is TGTGCCAGCAGCATTCCCCGGGACAGGGGACAAGAGACCCAGTACTTC. The chain links TRBV21-1 to TRBJ2-5; TRBD1, the D gene given by the table, was not confirmed from the DNA. TRBV21-1 is shown as a pseudogene. The CDR3 extends over 16 amino acids.